This passage covers 29 T cell receptor beta chains from one sample sequenced in a study of cytomegalovirus exposure and HLA in healthy donors. Researchers ran the PCR with 60 Vbeta and 13 Jbeta primers. Data came from immunoSEQ multiplex PCR; TCRdb stores just in-frame clones and leaves some out. This table has 200,000 or so clones, around 75% appearing once. The specimen was PBMCs. Source of these receptors: a male donor in good health and CMV-seropositive.

This clone was seen a handful of times. The rearrangement uses TRBV7-2 and TRBJ2-7; D is ambiguous. Trimming cost V 1 base and J 2 bases, with 3 bases left between them. The CDR3 loop spans 12 amino acids. The germline V gene encodes CDR1 SGHTA and CDR2 FQGNSA. The CDR3 loop is CASSLEPYEQYF. CDR3 DNA sequence: TGTGCCAGCAGCTTAGAGCCCTACGAGCAGTACTTC.

The chain recombines TRBV4-3 with TRBJ2-3; D ambiguous. Germline CDR1 LGHNA, CDR2 YSLEER. The CDR3 extends over 13 amino acids. V was cut by 3 bases and J by 6 bases, with 10 bases left in between. The CDR3 is CASSHAIGDTQYF. CDR3 in DNA: TGCGCCAGCAGCCATGCGATCGGGGATACGCAGTATTTT.

The chain recombines TRBV7-9 with TRBJ1-2, with D hard to call. Germline CDR1 and CDR2: SEHNR and FQNEAQ (reference sequence). CDR3 length: 14 amino acids. Trimming took off 1 base at V and 10 bases at J, with 16 bases between the two ends. The CDR3 DNA reads TGTGCCAGCAGCTTAGTTTTAGGTCGGGGAGACTACACCTTC. It codes for CASSLVLGRGDYTF. Drawing the rest from reference TRBV7-9 and TRBJ1-2, the complete variable domain is DTGVSQNPRHKITKRGQNVTFRCDPISEHNRLYWYRQTLGQGPEFLTYFQNEAQLEKSRLLSDRFSAERPKGSFSTLEIQRTEQGDSAMYLCASSLVLGRGDYTFGSGTRLTVV.

The chain links TRBV25-1 to TRBJ1-2; D possibly corresponds to TRBD1 (5 bases). CDR1 and CDR2 from the germline V gene are MGHDK and SYGVNS. Trimming took off 2 bases at V and 7 bases at J, with 14 bases between the two ends. The CDR3 consists of 14 residues. CDR3: CASSEPDIPFGYTF. The CDR3 DNA follows: TGTGCCAGCAGTGAACCGGACATCCCCTTTGGCTACACCTTC.

The gene calls are TRBV7-9 and TRBJ1-1; the D is unclear. Trimming took off 1 base at V and 8 bases at J, with 14 bases between the two ends. CDR1 and CDR2 from the germline V gene are SEHNR and FQNEAQ (reference sequence). The CDR3 is 14 residues long. The CDR3 DNA sequence: TGTGCCAGCAGCTTAGGACTTCTGACCTTCGAAGCTTTCTTT. Residues: CASSLGLLTFEAFF.

J is TRBJ2-5 and V is TRBV9; weak D call: TRBD2 (5 bases). The length of the CDR3 is 14 residues. Trimming stripped 4 bases from V and 3 bases from J, with 13 bases between. Germline V gene data show CDR1 as SGDLS and CDR2 as YYNGEE. CDR3 in amino acids: CASSLTGRKETQYF. In nucleotides, the CDR3 is TGTGCCAGCAGCCTGACGGGGAGAAAAGAGACCCAGTACTTC.

The rearrangement joins TRBV7-2 to TRBJ1-5; the D gene is possibly TRBD1 (5 bases). V was cut by 1 base and J by 6 bases, with 16 bases left in between. The CDR3 loop spans 16 amino acids. Per germline, CDR1 SGHTA and CDR2 FQGNSA. For the CDR3, the DNA is TGTGCCAGCAGCTTAGTAGCTCGGCAGGGAAGTCAGCCCCAGCATTTT. The encoded protein is CASSLVARQGSQPQHF.

The chain uses TRBV5-1 and TRBJ2-7, with 9 nucleotides matching TRBD1. The CDR3 is 16 residues long. V dropped 3 bases and J dropped 5; count of bases not matched to a gene: 12. The germline gives CDR1 SGHRS, CDR2 YFSETQ. CDR3 DNA sequence: TGCGCCAGCAGCTCTTTGGACAGGGGTCCACCCAACGAGCAGTACTTC. Protein product: CASSSLDRGPPNEQYF.

This chain connects TRBV9 to TRBJ2-2; 11 nucleotides agree with TRBD1. This CDR3 is 14 amino acids long. Germline V CDR1 and CDR2: SGDLS, YYNGEE. The V gene end was trimmed by 5 bases and the J gene end by 7 bases; junction bases not matched to a gene: 4. The DNA for the CDR3 is TGTGCCAGCAGAGGACAGGGGGCAATCGGGGAGCTGTTTTTT. Translating gives CASRGQGAIGELFF. The variable domain in full, completed from reference TRBV9 and TRBJ2-2, reads DSGVTQTPKHLITATGQRVTLRCSPRSGDLSVYWYQQSLDQGLQFLIQYYNGEERAKGNILERFSAQQFPDLHSELNLSSLELGDSALYFCASRGQGAIGELFFGEGSRLTVL.

The V gene is TRBV27, the J gene TRBJ2-7, with 8 bases identical to TRBD1. The CDR3 extends over 16 amino acids. V was pared by 6 bases and J by 4 bases, with 14 bases of the junction left unmatched. In germline, CDR1 is MNHEY, CDR2 SMNVEV (reference sequence). The CDR3 reads CASSPGAGGSIYEQYF. The CDR3 coding sequence is TGTGCCAGCAGCCCCGGGGCAGGGGGCTCTATTTACGAGCAGTACTTC.

The J gene is TRBJ1-4, the V gene TRBV9; 11 bases line up with TRBD1. This CDR3 comprises 14 residues. Germline V lookup: CDR1 SGDLS, CDR2 YYNGEE. V was clipped by 7 bases and J by 7 bases; unmatched bases: 6. The CDR3 spells CASRPGQGGEKLFF. The CDR3 nucleotides read TGTGCCAGCCGCCCGGGACAGGGGGGTGAAAAACTGTTTTTT.

This clone was seen only a few times. A junction boundary mismatches the germline segment, possibly from a read error. V usage is TRBV7-9 and J usage is TRBJ1-4; D gene unclear. Germline V gene data show CDR1 as SEHNR and CDR2 as FQNEAQ (reference sequence). CDR3 length: 11 amino acids. For the CDR3, the DNA is TGTTCCAGCAGTCCCGGGGAAAAACTGTTTTTT. It yields the protein CSSSPGEKLFF.

The V gene is TRBV29-1, the J gene TRBJ1-2; possibly TRBD1 for D (6 bases). This CDR3 region has 17 residues. V lost 0 bases and J 0 bases, leaving 17 bases between the germline ends. Germline CDR1 is SQVTM and CDR2 is ANQGSEA. The CDR3 loop is CSVEDPMTGLANYGYTF. CDR3 coding DNA: TGCAGCGTTGAAGATCCTATGACAGGCCTTGCTAACTATGGCTACACCTTC.

The chain uses TRBV29-1 and TRBJ2-7, with D possibly TRBD2 on 5 matching bases. Germline V gene data show CDR1 as SQVTM and CDR2 as ANQGSEA. The V gene lost 2 bases and the J gene lost 5 bases, with 7 bases spanning the gap. The CDR3 contains 11 residues. In DNA, the CDR3 is TGCAGCGTTGAACGGGGTAACGAGCAGTACTTC. Encoded protein: CSVERGNEQYF.

The V call is TRBV6-5, the J call TRBJ2-2; 7 nucleotides match TRBD2. Germline-derived CDR1 and CDR2 are MNHEY and SVGAGI. V lost 5 bases and J lost 1; bases outside the gene matches: 1. The CDR3 totals 14 residues. This CDR3 reads CASSLAENTGELFF. CDR3 coding DNA: TGTGCCAGCAGTCTAGCGGAGAACACCGGGGAGCTGTTTTTT.

In its sample, this clone was seen once. The chain links TRBV18 to TRBJ2-7; D gene unclear. The CDR3 consists of 14 residues. Trimming shortened V by 5 bases and J by 3 bases, and 14 bases separated the two germline ends. Germline CDR1 is KGHSH and CDR2 is LQKENI. The CDR3 is CASSTTITHYEQYF. In DNA, the CDR3 is TGTGCCAGCTCAACCACCATTACACACTACGAGCAGTACTTC. Supplemented by reference TRBV18 and TRBJ2-7, the full variable domain reads NAGVMQNPRHLVRRRGQEARLRCSPMKGHSHVYWYRQLPEEGLKFMVYLQKENIIDESGMPKERFSAEFPKEGPSILRIQQVVRGDSAAYFCASSTTITHYEQYFGPGTRLTVT.

This chain uses TRBV5-4 with TRBJ2-1, with TRBD2 identical over 12 bases. J was trimmed by 5 bases and V by 0 bases; bases with no gene match: 3. Germline V gene lookup returns CDR1 SGHNT and CDR2 YYREEE (reference sequence). The CDR3 is made up of 16 amino acids. The CDR3 sequence: CASSLDWTSGDNEQFF. CDR3 bases: TGTGCCAGCAGCTTGGACTGGACTAGCGGGGACAATGAGCAGTTCTTC.

This clone was detected once. The chain couples TRBV5-6 to TRBJ1-1; 7 bases agree with TRBD1. After removal of 5 bases from V and 7 bases from J, the junction contained 11 bases not matched to a gene. The CDR3 sequence is 14 residues long. CDR1 SGHDT and CDR2 YYEEEE come from the germline V gene. This CDR3 reads CASSFVSGTVEAFF. In DNA form, the CDR3 reads TGTGCCAGCAGTTTCGTGTCCGGGACAGTTGAAGCTTTCTTT.

V gene TRBV5-4 combines with J gene TRBJ2-1; D possibly corresponds to TRBD2 (7 bases). Trimming left V 1 base short and J 5 bases short, with 13 bases between. CDR1 is SGHNT and CDR2 is YYREEE in the germline V gene (reference sequence). The CDR3 is made up of 15 amino acids. DNA of the CDR3: TGTGCCAGCAGCTTGCCCTCGGGGGGCAACAATGAGCAGTTCTTC. Its translation is CASSLPSGGNNEQFF.

This chain joins TRBV7-9 and TRBJ1-1; D is unclear. The germline V gene encodes CDR1 SEHNR and CDR2 FQNEAQ (reference sequence). There are 17 residues in the CDR3. V lost 5 bases and J 2 bases, leaving 21 bases between the germline ends. CDR3 nucleotide sequence: TGTGCCAGCAGCCCCCGCCCTGAGGGCCGAGCCAACACTGAAGCTTTCTTT. Translated, it gives CASSPRPEGRANTEAFF. Full variable domain (outside the CDR3, taken from reference TRBV7-9 and TRBJ1-1): DTGVSQNPRHKITKRGQNVTFRCDPISEHNRLYWYRQTLGQGPEFLTYFQNEAQLEKSRLLSDRFSAERPKGSFSTLEIQRTEQGDSAMYLCASSPRPEGRANTEAFFGQGTRLTVV.

This chain connects TRBV9 to TRBJ1-2, with D perhaps matching TRBD1 (5 bases). Trimming shortened V by 4 bases and J by 6 bases, and 13 bases separated the two germline ends. The CDR3 has 13 residues. CDR1 and CDR2 from the germline V gene are SGDLS and YYNGEE. The CDR3 DNA follows: TGTGCCAGCAGCCCCGCGGGGCGTGATGGCTACACCTTC. Residues: CASSPAGRDGYTF.

CDR3 region: CASSVDGGMSAGSTDTQYF. The CDR3 coding sequence is TGTGCCAGCAGCGTAGATGGGGGGATGTCGGCGGGTAGCACAGATACGCAGTATTTT. V and J are TRBV9 and TRBJ2-3; possibly TRBD2 for D (6 bases). V was pared by 0 bases and J by 0 bases, with 20 bases between. Looked up from germline, CDR1 is SGDLS and CDR2 is YYNGEE. The CDR3 loop spans 19 amino acids.

V and J are TRBV7-3 and TRBJ2-1; D possibly corresponds to TRBD2 (6 bases). With 5 bases removed from V and 8 bases from J, the gap between germline ends came to 13 bases. This CDR3 has 13 residues. The germline V gene has CDR1 SGHTA and CDR2 FQGTGA. CDR3 loop: CASSPPGGYEQFF. In DNA, the CDR3 is TGTGCCAGCAGCCCTCCTGGGGGGTATGAGCAGTTCTTC.

J is TRBJ2-7 and V is TRBV5-4; possible D gene TRBD2, 6 bases. CDR1 and CDR2 (germline): SGHNT, YYREEE (reference sequence). V shed 5 bases and J shed 0 bases, with 18 bases lying between them. This CDR3 is 16 amino acids long. The CDR3: CASRPSGAGLSYEQYF. In DNA form, the CDR3 reads TGTGCCAGCAGACCCTCGGGTGCGGGGCTCTCCTACGAGCAGTACTTC.

The chain employs TRBV7-2 and TRBJ1-2, with a tentative D call TRBD1 (6 bases). Germline loops: CDR1 SGHTA, CDR2 FQGNSA. The CDR3 contains 14 residues. V dropped 1 base and J dropped 2 bases, with 8 bases sitting between them. The CDR3 coding sequence is TGTGCCAGCAGCTTAGTGGGACAAAACTATGGCTACACCTTC. This sequence encodes CASSLVGQNYGYTF.

J is TRBJ2-7 and V is TRBV7-8; D ambiguous. Germline lookup yields CDR1 SGHVS and CDR2 FQNEAQ. The CDR3 spans 14 residues. V lost 2 bases, J lost 0 bases, and 8 bases lay in between. The CDR3 loop is CASSLLASSYEQYF. DNA of the CDR3: TGTGCCAGCAGCTTATTAGCCAGCTCCTACGAGCAGTACTTC.

This clone was found once. This chain connects TRBV9 to TRBJ2-3; 9 bases are shared with TRBD1. CDR3 length equals 15 residues. J lost 6 bases, V lost 4 bases, and 9 bases had no gene match. Germline loops: CDR1 SGDLS, CDR2 YYNGEE. CDR3: CASSLEGQGLDTQYF. As DNA, the CDR3 is TGTGCCAGCAGCCTCGAGGGACAGGGTCTCGATACGCAGTATTTT.

The chain carries TRBV29-1 and TRBJ2-1; D is undetermined. V was pared by 3 bases and J by 0 bases, with 18 bases between. The germline V gene encodes CDR1 SQVTM and CDR2 ANQGSEA. CDR3 size: 17 residues. The DNA for the CDR3 is TGCAGCGTTGACCCGCCAGGTATAATGAGCTCCTACAATGAGCAGTTCTTC. Protein sequence: CSVDPPGIMSSYNEQFF.

The rearrangement uses TRBV29-1 and TRBJ2-5; weak D call: TRBD2 (6 bases). The CDR3 loop spans 12 amino acids. Germline values: CDR1 SQVTM, CDR2 ANQGSEA. Between the trimmed V and J ends, which lost 4 bases and 1 base, there was a span of 7 bases. CDR3 nucleotides: TGCAGCGTTGTTAGCGGCCAAGAGACCCAGTACTTC. Amino acids: CSVVSGQETQYF.